This T cell receptor beta chain was observed in a study of graft-versus-host responses after intestinal transplantation. General study findings and limits: Recipient bone marrow held GvH clones, some seen earlier in ileum or blood.

Worth noting for this clone: Its cognate antigen is unknown.

Sequencing used immunoSEQ multiplex PCR; TCRdb keeps in-frame clones, though not all of them. The sample holds around 130,000 clones, more than 80% seen once. The clonotype originates from a human donor who received an intestinal transplant. The sample was unstimulated CD4+ T cells sorted from spleen or lymph node cells, taken before intestinal transplant.

The CDR3 DNA reads as TGCGCCAGCGGGACTATGGGAGGAAACACCATATATTTT. This codes for CASGTMGGNTIYF. The rearrangement uses TRBV10-2 and TRBJ1-3; possibly TRBD1 for D (5 bases). The CDR3 is 13 amino acids. Germline CDR1 reads WSHSY; CDR2 reads SAAADI. Trimming pared 8 bases from V and 4 bases from J, leaving 12 bases between.